This T cell receptor (beta chain) was obtained from a study of lymphopenia after photon versus proton radiotherapy. Sequencing was performed with immunoSEQ multiplex PCR; in TCRdb, only in-frame clones are kept and a portion is missing. Here the sample spans approximately 17,000 clones, about nine tenths being singletons. This CDR3 has 19 residues. CDR1 SEHNR and CDR2 FQNEAQ come from the germline V gene (reference sequence). The V segment lost 4 bases and the J segment 1 base; nucleotides outside the gene matches: 14. The sequence was collected from a woman in her sixties with cholangiocarcinoma. Some clones in this sample may be carry-over from other donors' samples. This sample comprised peripheral blood, obtained from a patient treated with proton-based radiotherapy. The chain links TRBV7-9 to TRBJ2-4, with 9 bases fitting TRBD2. CDR3 region: CASSSGAGGRAVAKNIQYF. In DNA form, the CDR3 reads TGTGCCAGCAGCTCGGGGGCTGGCGGGAGGGCCGTCGCCAAAAACATTCAGTACTTC. Full variable domain (outside the CDR3, taken from reference TRBV7-9 and TRBJ2-4): DTGVSQNPRHKITKRGQNVTFRCDPISEHNRLYWYRQTLGQGPEFLTYFQNEAQLEKSRLLSDRFSAERPKGSFSTLEIQRTEQGDSAMYLCASSSGAGGRAVAKNIQYFGAGTRLSVL.